The 9 T cell receptor beta chains below come from one sample, sequenced in a study of CD8+CD57+ T cells in acquired aplastic anemia. TCR beta VDJ and CDR3 were profiled, and genomic DNA was the template. TCRdb independently ran MiXCR on the reads; one entry per CDR3 protein. The sample lists some 290,000 distinct CDR3 sequences, approximately 57% occurring once. Sequences were obtained from sorted CD4+, CD8+, or CD8+CD57+ T cells (not recorded which) from PBMCs. These receptors were obtained from a human donor with severe aplastic anemia or a healthy control (not recorded which).

This clonotype was recorded once. The chain has TRBV19 and TRBJ1-1, with D uncertain. The V and J ends lost 0 bases and 1 base respectively, with 9 bases between them. The germline V gene has CDR1 LNHDA and CDR2 SQIVND (reference sequence). The CDR3 has 15 residues. The DNA for the CDR3 is TGTGCCAGTAGTATAGAGGCAGGTAGGAACACTGAAGCTTTCTTT. Encoded protein: CASSIEAGRNTEAFF.

This clonotype came up many times. CDR3 bases: TGTGCCAGTAGTTCCGGCCGCTCAGCGGCTTTCTTT. The encoded protein is CASSSGRSAAFF. This chain uses TRBV19 with TRBJ1-1; no firm D call. This CDR3 contains 12 residues. Per the germline V gene, CDR1 is LNHDA and CDR2 is SQIVND (reference sequence). Trimming removed 5 bases at V and 11 bases at J, with 15 bases between.

The CDR3 coding sequence is TGCAGCGTTGAAGATGGGGTGGGAACCGGAAACACCATATATTTT. Protein: CSVEDGVGTGNTIYF. This chain uses TRBV29-1 with TRBJ1-3; no firm D call. From germline, CDR1 is SQVTM and CDR2 ANQGSEA. The CDR3 has 15 residues. Trimming shortened V by 0 bases and J by 4 bases, and 13 bases separated the two germline ends.

The rearrangement joins TRBV10-1 to TRBJ1-5; no definite D call. The V gene's germline CDR1 is WNHNN and CDR2 SYGVQD (reference sequence). CDR3 length: 14 amino acids. V lost 0 bases to trimming and J lost 4 bases, with 7 bases between them. The CDR3 is CASSESGGNQPQHF. CDR3 DNA sequence: TGCGCCAGCAGTGAGTCTGGTGGTAATCAGCCCCAGCATTTT.

This sequence joins TRBV7-8 and TRBJ2-3; D is undetermined. V lost 2 bases to trimming and J lost 5 bases, with 14 bases between them. Germline CDR1 SGHVS, CDR2 FQNEAQ. The CDR3 is made up of 15 amino acids. The CDR3 DNA is TGTGCCAGCAGCTTAATCTCTGGCGTAGGAGATACGCAGTATTTT. This codes for CASSLISGVGDTQYF. The full variable domain, its missing parts supplied by reference TRBV7-8 and TRBJ2-3, is GAGVSQSPRYKVAKRGQDVALRCDPISGHVSLFWYQQALGQGPEFLTYFQNEAQLDKSGLPSDRFFAERPEGSVSTLKIQRTQQEDSAVYLCASSLISGVGDTQYFGPGTRLTVL.

This clonotype was seen at least ten times. The rearrangement links TRBV7-2 to TRBJ2-5; TRBD2 matches at 10 bases. The germline V gene encodes CDR1 SGHTA and CDR2 FQGNSA. V lost 5 bases and J lost 8; bases outside the gene matches: 11. The CDR3 spans 15 residues. CDR3 sequence (DNA): TGTGCCAGCAGCCGCTCTAGCGGGGGCTCGGGTACCCAGTACTTC. It translates to CASSRSSGGSGTQYF.

The chain carries TRBV10-3 and TRBJ2-7, with D possibly TRBD1 on 7 matching bases. The length of the CDR3 is 12 residues. CDR1 and CDR2 (germline): ENHRY, SYGVKD. With 7 bases removed from V and 6 bases from J, the gap between germline ends came to 13 bases. The CDR3 DNA reads as TGTGCCATCATTAGACAGGGAGGCGAGCAGTACTTC. Translation: CAIIRQGGEQYF.

With respect to this clonotype: A junction end diverges from the germline sequence, so it may reflect a read error. The CDR3 region has the DNA TGCGCCAGGAAGATGACAGGGGAAAATGCGCAGTTCTTC. It translates to CARKMTGENAQFF. This sequence joins TRBV10-1 and TRBJ2-1; 8 bases align to TRBD1. The CDR3 runs to 13 residues. Germline V gene data show CDR1 as WNHNN and CDR2 as SYGVQD (reference sequence).

The chain has TRBV24-1 and TRBJ2-6; D possibly matches TRBD1 or TRBD2 (5 bases each). The CDR3 sequence is 17 residues long. Trimming removed 3 bases from V and 0 bases from J, with 11 bases in between. The germline V gene has CDR1 KGHDR and CDR2 SFDVKD. CDR3 in DNA: TGTGCCACCAGTGATGGGGGTGGGGGCTCTGGGGCCAACGTCCTGACTTTC. Translation gives CATSDGGGGSGANVLTF.